The clone carrying this T cell receptor (beta chain) was seen a few times. Its antigen remains unidentified. The record originates from a study of siplizumab effects on memory and regulatory T cells. TCRdb's table, derived via immunoSEQ multiplex PCR, lists solely in-frame clones and lacks some. The table lists 90,000 to 120,000 clones, around 94% of them singletons. Notes on the study in general: The diversity of naive T cells seemed greater than that of memory cells, and their alloresponse contribution seemed major.

This CDR3 has 13 residues. The germline V gene has CDR1 SNHLY and CDR2 FYNNEI. V gave up 3 bases and J gave up 6 bases, with 12 bases separating them. The sequenced sample consisted of Tregs sorted from blood. The chain joins TRBV2 to TRBJ2-7; D call uncertain. The source of this sequence is a human donor in good health. CDR3 coding DNA: TGTGCCAGCAGTGACGGCCCCCAAGGCGAGCAGTACTTC. This sequence encodes CASSDGPQGEQYF. Full variable domain (missing parts from reference TRBV2 and TRBJ2-7): EPEVTQTPSHQVTQMGQEVILRCVPISNHLYFYWYRQILGQKVEFLVSFYNNEISEKSEIFDDQFSVERPDGSNFTLKIRSTKLEDSAMYFCASSDGPQGEQYFGPGTRLTVT.